The TCR beta chain under discussion was sequenced for a study of identical twins (dated by TCRdb to 2015 to 2016). Some background on the complete study: To test whether fetal clonotypes persist, the study used deep sequencing on TCR alpha and beta repertoires from monozygotic twins, unrelated adults of various ages, and cord blood. Replicate twin experiments were performed at different times using different library preparation protocols to rule out contamination. The full study reports these points: Zero-insertion analyses could be partly confounded by invariant T cells such as MAIT and iNKT, although diverse VJ usage argued against such confounding for most clonotypes. Abundant cord blood beta clonotypes had fewer insertions, young adult naive repertoires showed a similar but weaker trend, and memory repertoires showed no such trend. Recombination models systematically underestimated out-of-frame TCR alpha sharing in monozygotic twins but agreed with sharing between unrelated individuals. The excess sharing between twins in beta out-of-frame sequences was weaker because fewer shared sequences reduced the signal-to-noise ratio. Because the same donors could not be followed over many years, the conclusions depended on cross-sectional statistical analysis. Compared with coincidental sharing between unrelated individuals, an excess of low generation-probability sequences was observed among out-of-frame TCR alpha sequences shared between twins.

The CDR3, from cysteine to phenylalanine, totals 11 residues. Just the 33-base CDR3 DNA is kept, in frame starting at base 1. The V end loses 8 bases and the J end loses 8 bases, and a stretch of 12 bases separates them. This clonotype was recorded at least ten times. Its antigen target is currently unknown. No qualities accompany the bases; no much larger clone lies one base away. Preparation of the library involved 5' RACE. The instrument was an Illumina HiSeq 2000. A universal primer binding site was introduced by template switching, and a unique molecular identifier was present in the final cDNA, enabling accurate counting of TCR cDNA molecules. Specific primers in the conserved constant-segment region were used to synthesize first-strand cDNA for the TCR alpha and beta chains. To control for contamination, every cDNA library carried two barcodes: a SMART-Mk sample barcode plus Illumina barcodes. Two successive PCR steps introduced TruSeq adapter sequences along with Illumina sample barcodes. The TCR alpha and beta cDNA libraries were sequenced on the Illumina HiSeq platform using custom primers. Processing in the source paper ran as follows. MiGEC was used to process raw reads and extract unique molecular identifiers, and MiXCR was used to find CDR3 positions. Recombination models were inferred per individual with the repgenHMM and IGoR tools using an EM algorithm. The tcR package in R was used for shared clonotype analysis, with sharing normalized by the product of cloneset sizes. To study raw recombination free of thymic and clonal selection effects, out-of-frame nonproductive sequences were analyzed. Using fastp trimming at Q25 and MiXCR clonotype assembly, TCRdb reanalyzed the public sequencing data and kept in-frame beta chains. One record per CDR3 amino acid sequence lists the most common genes and DNA. For this entry, the V and J calls and clone size follow TCRdb and not the study's own pipeline. This sample gives around 340,000 distinct CDR3 sequences in total; around an eighth of them show up just once. The ten largest clones capture around 7.8% of the sample.

Every donor was a healthy Caucasian. The twin cohort consisted of three pairs of female monozygotic twins, all aged roughly 18 to 30 years. Positive isolation kits from Invitrogen were used to isolate the CD4+ and CD8+ T cell populations. These same records also appear under a second study, on yellow fever vaccine responses in identical twins. Taken from the second paper: The authors reported that the T cell response to vaccination in identical twins appeared partly convergent and partly personalized. In the study, vaccine-responding T cell clones were precisely tracked in identical twins.

The chain was built from TRBV12-3 or TRBV12-4 and TRBJ1-2, with an unclear D gene assignment. The receptor was isolated from a woman in her late teens or twenties in good health. The specimen sequenced was CD8+ T cells sorted from blood. The CDR3 loop reads CASDGTGGYTF. The DNA reads as follows: TGTGCCAGCGACGGAACCGGCGGCTACACCTTC.